A selection of T cell receptor beta chains follows, all from one sample in a study of CXCR3-negative and CXCR3-positive naive CD8 T cells. Reprocessing the 5' RACE reads, TCRdb reports a single entry for every CDR3 protein and omits DNA. Reported are about 80,000 distinct CDR3 sequences; the ten largest clones contain around 1.6%. Material for sequencing was naive CXCR3- CD8+ T cells from blood. The receptors were sampled from a human donor in good health. Some clones in this sample may be carry-over from other donors' samples. Each CDR3 is given with its conserved first and last residue.

J,V,CDR3
TRBJ2-7,TRBV12-3/TRBV12-4,CASSNPGQGYEQYF
TRBJ2-1,TRBV12-3/TRBV12-4,CASSPTPRDGPYNEQFF
TRBJ1-4,TRBV11-2,CASSPMTGSNEKLFF
TRBJ2-3,TRBV6-2/TRBV6-3,CASSYPGLAGAAGTDTQYF
TRBJ2-7,TRBV10-3,CAISGDRVDEQYF
TRBJ2-5,TRBV20-1,CSAFAGRAGETQYF
TRBJ2-7,TRBV7-2,CASGYLSYEQYF
TRBJ2-1,TRBV29-1,CSATVSYNEQFF
TRBJ1-1,TRBV6-5,CASSTQLGGTEAFF
TRBJ2-7,TRBV20-1,CSATPASGQGAYEQYF
TRBJ1-2,TRBV11-3,CASSARRGDGPNYGYTF
TRBJ2-2,TRBV6-2/TRBV6-3,CASSPGSTFSGELFF
TRBJ2-7,TRBV9,CASSPTGAAYEQYF
TRBJ2-3,TRBV6-5,CASGTGIADTQYF
TRBJ1-5,TRBV6-2/TRBV6-3,CASSSGQGFNQPQHF
TRBJ2-1,TRBV27,CASSLGPPGPYNEQFF
TRBJ2-3,TRBV28,CASSPRTGTPDTQYF
TRBJ2-1,TRBV11-2,CASSLVESYNEQFF
TRBJ2-1,TRBV28,CASSGRDPPGNEQFF
TRBJ2-1,TRBV7-8,CASSPIAGNEQFF
TRBJ2-1,TRBV7-9,CASSLRSSGTYNEQFF
TRBJ2-7,TRBV20-1,CSASEREPHEQYF
TRBJ1-5,TRBV7-9,CASSPMEGNQPQHF
TRBJ2-1,TRBV7-2,CASSLGRASGIFYNEQFF
TRBJ2-2,TRBV6-5,CASSPSATGLGELFF
TRBJ1-5,TRBV12-3/TRBV12-4,CASSFLGYQPQHF
TRBJ2-3,TRBV3-1,CASSQERVDTQYF
TRBJ2-3,TRBV20-1,CSAPGEDTQYF
TRBJ2-1,TRBV7-2,CASSLAVGSGEYNEQFF
TRBJ1-1,TRBV20-1,CSATDRGYGTEAFF
TRBJ2-1,TRBV29-1,CSVEESGNEQFF
TRBJ2-1,TRBV2,CASSTGPLIYEQFF
TRBJ2-3,TRBV2,CASSEGLAADTQYF
TRBJ2-3,TRBV9,CASSVAGTDTQYF
TRBJ1-1,TRBV7-9,CASTDRGSEAFF
TRBJ2-3,TRBV4-3,CASSPTTSGGTDTQYF
TRBJ2-2,TRBV3-1,CASSQESGETGELFF
TRBJ2-5,TRBV6-5,CASSADPRDRQESQYF
TRBJ2-1,TRBV12-3/TRBV12-4,CASSLGGWSYNEQFF
TRBJ2-5,TRBV10-3,CAISEPPQRGHSYEQYF
TRBJ1-1,TRBV20-1,CSARQGDTEAFF
TRBJ2-1,TRBV24-1,CATSDLLNEQFF
TRBJ1-1,TRBV6-6,CASSYIGAGWDTEAFF
TRBJ1-1,TRBV14,CASSPGGNTEAFF
TRBJ2-5,TRBV21-1,CASSNAPRGEETQYF
TRBJ2-7,TRBV6-5,CASKVGQGDPYEQYF
TRBJ2-7,TRBV7-6,CASSPGTSGGPYEQYF
TRBJ2-5,TRBV28,CASSHHGWAAGETQYF
TRBJ2-1,TRBV12-3/TRBV12-4,CASSSLRQGARDEQFF
TRBJ2-3,TRBV7-2,CASSLLAGGGPSTDTQYF
TRBJ2-3,TRBV7-3,CASSLMNTDTQYF
TRBJ2-2,TRBV6-5,CASSYVAGTGELFF